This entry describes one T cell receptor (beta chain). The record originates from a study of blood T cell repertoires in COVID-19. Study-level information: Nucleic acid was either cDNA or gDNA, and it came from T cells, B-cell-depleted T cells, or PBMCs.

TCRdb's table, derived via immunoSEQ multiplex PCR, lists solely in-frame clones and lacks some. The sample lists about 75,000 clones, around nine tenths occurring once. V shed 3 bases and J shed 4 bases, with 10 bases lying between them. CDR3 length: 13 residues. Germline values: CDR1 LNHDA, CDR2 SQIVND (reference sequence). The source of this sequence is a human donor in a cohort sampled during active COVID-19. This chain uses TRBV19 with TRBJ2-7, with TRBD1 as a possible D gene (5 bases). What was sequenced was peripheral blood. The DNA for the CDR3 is TGTGCCAGTAGTATCCAGGGAAGATACGAGCAGTACTTC. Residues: CASSIQGRYEQYF.